A single sample gave rise to the 21 T cell receptor beta chains below, sequenced in a study of blood T cell repertoires in COVID-19. Produced via immunoSEQ multiplex PCR; TCRdb's table is partial and in-frame only. The table lists hundreds of thousands of clones, roughly nine tenths of them singletons, with around 1.1% in the top ten. The material sequenced was PBMCs or T cells enriched from blood (not recorded which). These receptors came from a man aged 25 to 40 who had recovered from COVID-19.

A single count supports this clone. V and J are TRBV11-1 and TRBJ2-3; D ambiguous. The CDR3 contains 14 residues. V lost 1 base and J 2 bases, leaving 7 bases between the germline ends. CDR1 and CDR2 (germline): SGHAT, FQDESV (reference sequence). CDR3 sequence reads: CASSLGAATDTQYF. CDR3 in DNA: TGTGCCAGCAGCTTAGGGGCAGCCACAGATACGCAGTATTTT. Using reference TRBV11-1 and TRBJ2-3 for the parts outside the CDR3, the full variable domain is EAEVAQSPRYKITEKSQAVAFWCDPISGHATLYWYRQILGQGPELLVQFQDESVVDDSQLPKDRFSAERLKGVDSTLKIQPAELGDSAMYLCASSLGAATDTQYFGPGTRLTVL.

The rearrangement links TRBV30 to TRBJ2-7; 9 nucleotides align to TRBD1. With V trimmed by 4 bases and J by 6 bases, 13 bases remained unmatched. Per germline, CDR1 GTSNPN and CDR2 SVGIG (reference sequence). The CDR3 is 15 residues long. The CDR3 region is CAWNLGDRVLGEQYF. The CDR3 bases are TGTGCCTGGAATTTAGGGGACAGGGTTCTAGGCGAGCAGTACTTC.

This clone has only one observation. The chain has TRBV7-2 and TRBJ1-3; 8 bases are a match to TRBD1. Losses at the gene ends were 6 bases for V and 0 bases for J; bases not matched to a gene: 13. Looked up from germline, CDR1 is SGHTA and CDR2 is FQGNSA. The CDR3 loop spans 18 amino acids. CDR3: CASSSGQGGTLSGNTIYF. The CDR3 nucleotides are TGTGCCAGCAGTTCCGGACAGGGAGGGACCCTCTCTGGAAACACCATATATTTT.

This chain joins TRBV6-2 or TRBV6-3 and TRBJ1-4; D gene ambiguous. V was pared by 2 bases and J by 5 bases, with 12 bases between. Germline V lookup: CDR1 MNHEY, CDR2 SVGEGT. The CDR3 loop spans 15 amino acids. CDR3 sequence: CASSYLEDSNEKLFF. Written as DNA, the CDR3 is TGTGCCAGCAGTTACCTAGAGGACTCGAATGAAAAACTGTTTTTT.

A single count supports this clone. V and J are TRBV5-6 and TRBJ2-3; 10 bases map to TRBD2. The CDR3 runs to 15 residues. V was pared by 4 bases and J by 1 base, with 3 bases of the junction left unmatched. CDR1 and CDR2 (germline): SGHDT, YYEEEE. The CDR3 is CASSTTSGGTDTQYF. CDR3 DNA sequence: TGTGCCAGCAGCACTACTAGCGGGGGCACAGATACGCAGTATTTT.

The J gene is TRBJ1-2, the V gene TRBV28; 7 nucleotides agree with TRBD1. The junction had 9 bases not matched to a gene; V was cut back by 7 bases and J by 7 bases. The CDR3 runs 13 residues. Germline V gene sequence: CDR1 MDHEN, CDR2 SYDVKM. The CDR3 DNA follows: TGTGCCAGCATGGATCCAGGGGGTGTTGGCTACACCTTC. The encoded protein is CASMDPGGVGYTF.

The V gene is TRBV28, the J gene TRBJ2-7, with 11 bases that match TRBD1. Trimming took 4 bases from V and 3 from J; bases not matched to a gene: 8. The CDR3 has 16 residues. Per the germline V gene, CDR1 is MDHEN and CDR2 is SYDVKM. The CDR3 sequence: CASSSAGTGGFYEQYF. The DNA of the CDR3 is TGTGCCAGCAGTTCCGCCGGGACAGGGGGTTTCTACGAGCAGTACTTC. The full variable domain, its missing parts supplied by reference TRBV28 and TRBJ2-7, is DVKVTQSSRYLVKRTGEKVFLECVQDMDHENMFWYRQDPGLGLRLIYFSYDVKMKEKGDIPEGYSVSREKKERFSLILESASTNQTSMYLCASSSAGTGGFYEQYFGPGTRLTVT.

The V call is TRBV7-8, the J call TRBJ2-7, with D tentatively TRBD1 (6 bases). The ends were cut back, 2 bases at V and 4 bases at J, with 15 bases in the middle. Germline assignment: CDR1 SGHVS and CDR2 FQNEAQ. The CDR3 loop spans 15 amino acids. The CDR3 loop reads CASSLSNRVGYEQYF. CDR3 DNA sequence: TGTGCCAGCAGCTTATCTAACAGGGTGGGGTACGAGCAGTACTTC.

The chain links TRBV5-1 to TRBJ2-1, with 10 bases lining up with TRBD2. Germline V lookup: CDR1 SGHRS, CDR2 YFSETQ. The CDR3 length is 16 residues. Trimming at V came to 1 base and at J to 4 bases, leaving 5 bases not matched to a gene. The CDR3 bases are TGCGCCAGCAGCTTGCCTACTAGCGGGACATACAATGAGCAGTTCTTC. This codes for CASSLPTSGTYNEQFF.

The V call is TRBV6-5, the J call TRBJ2-1; 13 bases are shared with TRBD2. The junction had 3 bases not matched to a gene; V was cut back by 6 bases and J by 4 bases. The CDR3 contains 15 residues. CDR1 is MNHEY, CDR2 SVGAGI, per germline. CDR3 amino acids: CASSLLAGGYNEQFF. The CDR3 DNA reads TGTGCCAGCAGCTTACTAGCGGGAGGGTACAATGAGCAGTTCTTC.

In its sample, this clone was seen once. This chain connects TRBV9 to TRBJ1-2; TRBD1 aligns across 11 bases. V lost 0 bases, J lost 8 bases, and 3 bases stayed unmatched. Germline CDR1 is SGDLS and CDR2 is YYNGEE. The CDR3 covers 14 residues. This CDR3 reads CASSVAGTGGGYTF. CDR3 nucleotide sequence: TGTGCCAGCAGCGTAGCAGGGACAGGGGGAGGCTACACCTTC.

This chain joins TRBV19 and TRBJ2-7, with TRBD1 matching over 12 bases. The CDR3 consists of 14 residues. Per the germline V gene, CDR1 is LNHDA and CDR2 is SQIVND (reference sequence). V gave up 5 bases and J gave up 5 bases; unmatched junction bases: 4. The CDR3 nucleotides read TGTGCCAGTAGTGCGGGACAGGGGGCCCACGAGCAGTACTTC. It encodes CASSAGQGAHEQYF.

V gene TRBV6-1 combines with J gene TRBJ1-5; unclear D gene. The CDR3 runs 14 residues. Deletions cut 1 base from V and 5 bases from J, with 9 bases between. The germline V gene has CDR1 MNHNS and CDR2 SASEGT. CDR3 protein: CASSEGTEYQPQHF. CDR3 in DNA: TGTGCCAGCAGTGAAGGAACGGAGTATCAGCCCCAGCATTTT.

The chain carries TRBV3-1 (or the pseudogene TRBV3-2) and TRBJ2-1; D perhaps matches TRBD2 (6 bases). The CDR3 spans 17 residues. V was shortened by 0 bases and J by 5 bases, with 17 bases between the two germline ends. Germline V gene lookup returns CDR1 LGHDT and CDR2 YNNKEL (reference sequence). DNA of the CDR3: TGTGCCAGCAGCCAAGATCGGGACTTAAAATGGGACAATGAGCAGTTCTTC. Translating it yields CASSQDRDLKWDNEQFF.

V and J are TRBV12-5 and TRBJ2-5; 8 nucleotides align to TRBD2. The germline CDR1 and CDR2 sequences are LGHNT and FRNRAP. CDR3 length equals 16 residues. Trimming took 2 bases from V and 4 from J; bases not matched to a gene: 9. The CDR3 sequence is CASGLLTDRGGETQYF. In DNA, the CDR3 is TGTGCTAGTGGTTTGCTTACGGACCGGGGGGGAGAGACCCAGTACTTC.

The chain carries TRBV12-5 and TRBJ2-2; the match to TRBD2 covers 8 bases. Germline loops: CDR1 LGHNT, CDR2 FRNRAP. V shed 3 bases and J 2 bases; nucleotides not matched to a gene: 11. The CDR3 spans 18 residues. The CDR3 protein is CASGFLGVAGINTGELFF. CDR3 bases: TGTGCTAGTGGTTTCCTCGGGGTAGCGGGAATCAACACCGGGGAGCTGTTTTTT.

Turning to this clone: Other DNA sequences within the sample encode an identical CDR3. This sequence joins TRBV3-1 (or the pseudogene TRBV3-2) and TRBJ2-7; weak D call: TRBD2 (5 bases). Per the germline V gene, CDR1 is LGHDT and CDR2 is YNNKEL (reference sequence). V dropped 3 bases and J dropped 2 bases, with 11 bases sitting between them. CDR3 length equals 14 residues. The CDR3 DNA reads TGTGCCAGCAGCCAGGTGGCGGGTCCCTACGAGCAGTACTTC. It yields the protein CASSQVAGPYEQYF.

J is TRBJ1-2 and V is TRBV28, with 7 bases aligning to TRBD1. CDR1 and CDR2 (germline): MDHEN, SYDVKM. The V gene end was trimmed by 3 bases and the J gene end by 5 bases; junction bases not matched to a gene: 6. CDR3 length: 14 residues. The CDR3 DNA reads TGTGCCAGCAGTTTGACAGGGTCTGGGTATGGCTACACCTTC. It translates to CASSLTGSGYGYTF.

This chain uses TRBV7-2 with TRBJ2-7, with a possible D match to TRBD2 (6 bases). The V end lost 5 bases, the J end lost 0 bases, and 8 bases lay between the germline ends. CDR3 length: 13 amino acids. In germline, CDR1 is SGHTA, CDR2 FQGNSA. This CDR3 is CASSPGVSYEQYF. The CDR3 coding sequence is TGTGCCAGCAGCCCGGGAGTCTCCTACGAGCAGTACTTC.

In this sample, this clone turned up many times. V and J are TRBV7-9 and TRBJ1-1; D remains unclear. Trimming removed 5 bases at V and 3 bases at J, with 13 bases between. The CDR3 loop spans 14 amino acids. Germline lookup yields CDR1 SEHNR and CDR2 FQNEAQ (reference sequence). The CDR3 protein is CASSPRYGDTEAFF. CDR3 nucleotides: TGTGCCAGCAGCCCTCGGTACGGGGACACTGAAGCTTTCTTT.

This clone has only a few counts. This chain connects TRBV6-6 to TRBJ2-1; 12 positions match TRBD2. This CDR3 region has 16 residues. CDR1 is MNHNY, CDR2 SVGAGI, per germline (reference sequence). V shed 4 bases, J shed 4 bases, and the junction held 5 bases outside the gene matches. As DNA, the CDR3 is TGTGCCAGCAGTTCCTATCTAGCGGGAGGGTACAATGAGCAGTTCTTC. Its translation is CASSSYLAGGYNEQFF.